Listed below are T cell receptor beta chains from one sample, sequenced in a study of CD8 T cells in Susac syndrome. Via MiXCR, TCRdb re-called the immunoSEQ multiplex PCR reads, giving one row per CDR3 protein. The sample lists around 180,000 distinct CDR3 sequences, about 95% occurring once. The sample was CD8+ T cells from PBMCs. The receptors shown here come from a human donor with multiple sclerosis. The CDR3 runs from the conserved cysteine through the conserved F or W. D genes are given only for firm matches. A row's size may be missing; if present it is once, few, many or a size class.

- | - | TRBJ2-2 | TRBV2 | CARAGHSNTGELFF | TGTGCCAGGGCGGGACATTCGAACACCGGGGAGCTGTTTTTT
- | - | TRBJ2-3 | TRBV7-2 | CASSEWEVGSTDTQYF | TGTGCCAGCAGCGAATGGGAAGTGGGCAGCACAGATACGCAGTATTTT
- | - | TRBJ2-7 | TRBV4-1 | CASSQVVAGRSEQYF | TGCGCCAGCAGCCAAGTAGTGGCGGGGAGGAGCGAGCAGTACTTC
- | - | TRBJ2-5 | TRBV2 | CASIGRTQETQYF | TGTGCCAGCATTGGCAGGACGCAAGAGACCCAGTACTTC
- | TRBD1 | TRBJ2-1 | TRBV12-3/TRBV12-4 | CASSTDRFSRNEQFF | TGTGCCAGCAGTACGGACAGGTTTTCCCGGAATGAGCAGTTCTTC
- | - | TRBJ1-6 | TRBV3-1 | CASSQRRPSPLHF | TGTGCCAGCAGCCAGAGGAGACCCTCACCCCTCCACTTT
- | - | TRBJ2-5 | TRBV28 | CASSWRETQYF | TGTGCCAGCAGTTGGCGAGAGACCCAGTACTTC
- | TRBD2 | TRBJ2-1 | TRBV9 | CASTPAGEIYNEQFF | TGTGCCAGCACCCCGGCGGGGGAAATATACAATGAGCAGTTCTTC
- | - | TRBJ2-2 | TRBV13 | CASSLAGGRRAGELFF | TGTGCCAGCAGCTTGGCTGGGGGGCGAAGGGCCGGGGAGCTGTTTTTT
few | TRBD2 | TRBJ2-7 | TRBV25-1 | CASSGLAGSYEQYF | TGTGCCAGCAGTGGTCTAGCGGGCTCCTACGAGCAGTACTTC
- | - | TRBJ2-1 | TRBV6-5 | CASRNGLSSYNEQFF | TGTGCCAGCAGAAACGGACTGAGCTCCTACAATGAGCAGTTCTTC
- | - | TRBJ2-7 | TRBV29-1 | CSVEGVGRVNEQYF | TGCAGCGTTGAAGGGGTGGGGCGCGTAAACGAGCAGTACTTC
- | TRBD2 | TRBJ2-1 | TRBV4-1 | CASSQDELAGLYNEQFF | TGCGCCAGCAGCCAAGATGAGCTAGCGGGCCTATACAATGAGCAGTTCTTC
- | - | TRBJ2-2 | TRBV6-2/TRBV6-3 | CASSARQVPGELFF | TGTGCCAGCAGTGCGCGACAGGTACCCGGGGAGCTGTTTTTT
- | TRBD2 | TRBJ2-5 | TRBV4-1 | CASSQTSGGGETQYF | TGCGCCAGCAGCCAGACTAGCGGGGGAGGGGAGACCCAGTACTTC
- | - | TRBJ1-4 | TRBV11-1 | CASSSRDGLNEKLFF | TGTGCCAGCAGCTCGAGGGACGGCCTTAATGAAAAACTGTTTTTT
once | - | TRBJ1-1 | TRBV3-1 | CASSQGIGATEAFF | TGTGCCAGCAGCCAAGGTATAGGGGCCACTGAAGCTTTCTTT
- | - | TRBJ1-5 | TRBV3-1 | CASSQGGGQPQHF | TGTGCCAGCAGCCAAGGTGGGGGTCAGCCCCAGCATTTT
- | - | TRBJ2-5 | TRBV12-5 | CASGSNYRGAEETQYF | TGTGCTAGTGGTTCTAACTACCGGGGCGCGGAGGAGACCCAGTACTTC
- | - | TRBJ2-7 | TRBV20-1 | CSASVLYEQYF | TGCAGTGCTAGCGTATTATACGAGCAGTACTTC
- | TRBD1 | TRBJ1-4 | TRBV15 | CATSRKPGQLNEKLFF | TGTGCCACCAGCAGAAAACCGGGACAGCTAAATGAAAAACTGTTTTTT
- | - | TRBJ2-7 | TRBV7-8 | CASRGPRQLSYEQYF | TGTGCCAGCAGGGGGCCTAGACAGCTTTCCTACGAGCAGTACTTC
- | - | TRBJ2-2 | TRBV13 | CASSSITTGELFF | TGTGCCAGCAGCTCTATCACGACCGGGGAGCTGTTTTTT
once | - | TRBJ2-4 | TRBV29-1 | CSVAGGSAKNIQYF | TGCAGCGTTGCAGGGGGGTCGGCCAAAAACATTCAGTACTTC
- | - | TRBJ2-7 | TRBV3-1 | CASSQGGIGEQYF | TGTGCCAGCAGCCAAGGAGGGATTGGCGAGCAGTACTTC
- | - | TRBJ1-5 | TRBV20-1 | CSASEQWGNQPQHF | TGCAGTGCTAGTGAACAGTGGGGCAATCAGCCCCAGCATTTT
- | - | TRBJ2-7 | TRBV20-1 | CSARDLGSHRAPYEQYF | TGCAGTGCTAGAGATCTCGGGTCCCACAGGGCCCCCTACGAGCAGTACTTC
- | TRBD2 | TRBJ2-7 | TRBV12-3/TRBV12-4 | CASTLSGSGTYEQYF | TGTGCCAGCACCCTTAGCGGGAGTGGGACCTACGAGCAGTACTTC